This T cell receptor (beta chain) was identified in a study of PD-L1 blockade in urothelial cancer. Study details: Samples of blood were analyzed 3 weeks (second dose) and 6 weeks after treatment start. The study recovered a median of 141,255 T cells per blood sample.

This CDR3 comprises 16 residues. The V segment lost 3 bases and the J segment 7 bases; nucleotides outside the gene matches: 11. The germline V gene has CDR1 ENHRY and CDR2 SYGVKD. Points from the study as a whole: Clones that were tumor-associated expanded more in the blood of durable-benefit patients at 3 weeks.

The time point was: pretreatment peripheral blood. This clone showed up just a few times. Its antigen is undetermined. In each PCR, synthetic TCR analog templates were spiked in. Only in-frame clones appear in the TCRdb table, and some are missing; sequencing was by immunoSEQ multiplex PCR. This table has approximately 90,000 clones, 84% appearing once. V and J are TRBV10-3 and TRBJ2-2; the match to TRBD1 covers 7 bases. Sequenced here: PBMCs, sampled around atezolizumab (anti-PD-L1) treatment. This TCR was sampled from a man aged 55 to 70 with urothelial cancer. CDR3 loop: CAISDPGGSISGELFF. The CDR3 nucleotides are TGTGCCATCAGTGATCCAGGGGGAAGTATTAGCGGGGAGCTGTTTTTT.